The rows below give T cell receptor beta chains drawn from one sample of a study of blood T cell repertoires in COVID-19. TCRdb's table, derived via immunoSEQ multiplex PCR, lists solely in-frame clones and lacks some. The sample has some 110,000 clones; approximately 80% are singletons. The sequenced sample consisted of peripheral blood. These receptors were obtained from a woman in her 70s with acute or convalescent COVID-19. The CDR3 runs from the conserved cysteine through the conserved F or W. D genes are given only for firm matches. Only some rows state a clone size, as once, few, many or a class for expanded clones.

TRBV6-4	TRBJ1-3	NA	NA	17	CASSDSIQGRAGNTIYF	TGTGCCAGCAGTGACTCTATTCAGGGCAGGGCTGGAAACACCATATATTTT
TRBV7-8	TRBJ1-5	few	NA	16	CASSFNPRGGNQPQHF	TGTGCCAGCAGCTTTAATCCCCGTGGGGGGAATCAGCCCCAGCATTTT
TRBV2	TRBJ1-4	NA	TRBD1	15	CASSKTGVANEKLFF	TGTGCCAGCAGTAAGACAGGGGTAGCTAATGAAAAACTGTTTTTT
TRBV6-1	TRBJ1-6	NA	NA	17	CASSEYRGSSYNSPLHF	TGTGCCAGCAGTGAATATCGGGGGAGCTCCTATAATTCACCCCTCCACTTT
TRBV6-5	TRBJ2-2	NA	TRBD1	14	CASTLQGITGELFF	TGTGCCAGCACCCTACAGGGGATCACCGGGGAGCTGTTTTTT
TRBV7-2	TRBJ2-5	NA	TRBD2	16	CASSRTSGVSQETQYF	TGTGCCAGCAGCCGGACTAGCGGGGTGTCACAAGAGACCCAGTACTTC
TRBV2	TRBJ1-1	NA	NA	16	CASTKTRLGHNTEAFF	TGTGCCAGCACCAAGACTCGTTTGGGGCACAACACTGAAGCTTTCTTT
TRBV27	TRBJ2-7	NA	TRBD1	17	CASSHLGQGDPSYEQYF	TGTGCCAGCAGTCACTTAGGACAGGGGGACCCCTCCTACGAGCAGTACTTC
TRBV29-1	TRBJ2-7	NA	NA	14	CSVEEGCSLDEQYF	TGCAGCGTTGAAGAGGGCTGTTCGTTAGACGAGCAGTACTTC
TRBV5-1	TRBJ1-1	NA	TRBD1	12	CASSLGQGKAFF	TGCGCCAGCAGCCTCGGACAGGGGAAAGCTTTCTTT
TRBV15	TRBJ1-3	NA	NA	17	CATSKAGGSGFGNTIYF	TGTGCCACCAGCAAGGCTGGGGGGTCAGGGTTCGGAAACACCATATATTTT